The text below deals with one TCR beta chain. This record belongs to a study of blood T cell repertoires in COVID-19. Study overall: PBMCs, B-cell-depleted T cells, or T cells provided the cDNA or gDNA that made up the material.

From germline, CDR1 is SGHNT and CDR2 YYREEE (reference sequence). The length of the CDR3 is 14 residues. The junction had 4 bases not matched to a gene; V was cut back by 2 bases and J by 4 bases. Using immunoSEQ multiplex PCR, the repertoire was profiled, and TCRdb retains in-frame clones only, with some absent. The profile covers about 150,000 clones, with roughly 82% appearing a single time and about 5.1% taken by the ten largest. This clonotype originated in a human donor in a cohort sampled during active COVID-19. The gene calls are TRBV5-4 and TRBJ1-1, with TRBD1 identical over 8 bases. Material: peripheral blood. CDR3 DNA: TGTGCCAGCAGCTTTTGGACAGGGACCACTGAAGCTTTCTTT. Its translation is CASSFWTGTTEAFF.